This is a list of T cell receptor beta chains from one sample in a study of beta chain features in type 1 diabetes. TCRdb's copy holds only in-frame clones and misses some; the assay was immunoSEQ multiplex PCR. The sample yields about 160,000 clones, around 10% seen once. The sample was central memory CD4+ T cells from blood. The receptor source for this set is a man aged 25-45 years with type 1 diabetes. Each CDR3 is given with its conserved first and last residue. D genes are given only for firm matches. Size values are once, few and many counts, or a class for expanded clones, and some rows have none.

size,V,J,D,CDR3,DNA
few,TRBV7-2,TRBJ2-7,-,CASSSPWGDEQYF,TGTGCCAGCAGCTCCCCGTGGGGGGACGAGCAGTACTTC
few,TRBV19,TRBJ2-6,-,CASNTGTNVLTF,TGTGCCAGTAACACAGGGACCAACGTCCTGACTTTC
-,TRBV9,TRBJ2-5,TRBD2,CASSVTTGLAETQYF,TGTGCCAGCAGCGTGACAACGGGACTAGCGGAGACCCAGTACTTC
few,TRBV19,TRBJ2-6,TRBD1,CASSRRDRGLSGANVLTF,TGTGCCAGTAGCCGCCGGGACAGGGGCCTCTCTGGGGCCAACGTCCTGACTTTC
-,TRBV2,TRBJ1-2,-,CASRQGYGYTF,TGTGCCAGCAGACAGGGTTATGGCTACACCTTC
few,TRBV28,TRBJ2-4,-,CASTQTGAKNIQYF,TGTGCCAGCACCCAGACCGGGGCCAAAAACATTCAGTACTTC
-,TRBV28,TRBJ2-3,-,CASSLVQVSDTQYF,TGTGCCAGCAGCCTGGTACAGGTTTCAGATACGCAGTATTTT
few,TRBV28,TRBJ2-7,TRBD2,CASNIAGEDYEQYF,TGTGCCAGCAACATAGCGGGGGAAGACTACGAGCAGTACTTC
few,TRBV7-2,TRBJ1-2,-,CASSLSGMNYGYTF,TGTGCCAGCAGCTTATCAGGGATGAACTATGGCTACACCTTC
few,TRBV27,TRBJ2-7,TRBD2,CASSSIREGLYEQYF,TGTGCCAGCAGTTCCATACGGGAGGGCCTGTACGAGCAGTACTTC
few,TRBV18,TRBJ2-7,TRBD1,CASSSGQGPSEQYF,TGTGCCAGCTCATCGGGACAGGGCCCCTCCGAGCAGTACTTC
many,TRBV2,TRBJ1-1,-,CASRFSVTNTEAFF,TGTGCCAGCAGATTCAGCGTAACGAACACTGAAGCTTTCTTT
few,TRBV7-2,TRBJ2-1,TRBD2,CASSWTSGGSYEQFF,TGTGCCAGCAGCTGGACCTCGGGAGGATCATATGAGCAGTTCTTC
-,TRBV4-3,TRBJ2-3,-,CASSQDRGDTQYF,TGCGCCAGCAGCCAAGATCGGGGAGATACGCAGTATTTT
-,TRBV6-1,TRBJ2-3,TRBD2,CASSEAQRGGDTQYF,TGTGCCAGCAGTGAAGCGCAACGGGGGGGAGATACGCAGTATTTT
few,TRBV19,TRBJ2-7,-,CASSRGEAEQYF,TGTGCCAGTAGTAGAGGAGAGGCCGAGCAGTACTTC
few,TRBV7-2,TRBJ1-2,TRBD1,CASSFWTGVANYGYTF,TGTGCCAGCAGCTTCTGGACAGGGGTCGCTAACTATGGCTACACCTTC
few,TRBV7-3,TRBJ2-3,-,CASSPRTSSTDTQYF,TGTGCCAGCAGCCCTCGGACATCCAGCACAGATACGCAGTATTTT
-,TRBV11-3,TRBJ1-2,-,CASRLGRIPGSGYTF,TGTGCCAGCAGACTTGGACGGATCCCCGGGAGTGGCTACACCTTC
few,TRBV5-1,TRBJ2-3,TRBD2,CASSATSATDTQYF,TGCGCCAGCAGCGCGACTAGCGCCACAGATACGCAGTATTTT
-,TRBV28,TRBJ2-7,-,CASSLPSGASYEQYF,TGTGCCAGCAGTTTACCGAGCGGAGCCTCCTACGAGCAGTACTTC
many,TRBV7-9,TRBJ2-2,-,CASSSMNTGELFF,TGTGCCAGCAGCTCAATGAACACCGGGGAGCTGTTTTTT
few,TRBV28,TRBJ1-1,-,CASISRGGGTEAFF,TGTGCCAGCATATCCCGGGGAGGAGGGACTGAAGCTTTCTTT
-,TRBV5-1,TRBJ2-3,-,CAAEGRTQYF,TGCGCCGCAGAGGGGAGGACGCAGTATTTT
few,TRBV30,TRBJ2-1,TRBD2,CAWSRGLESYNEQFF,TGTGCCTGGAGTAGAGGACTAGAGTCCTACAATGAGCAGTTCTTC
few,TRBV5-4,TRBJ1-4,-,CASSFTGATNEKLFF,TGTGCCAGCAGCTTTACGGGAGCAACTAATGAAAAACTGTTTTTT
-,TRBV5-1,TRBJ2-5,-,CASRSILGQETQYF,TGCGCCAGCAGATCGATACTAGGCCAAGAGACCCAGTACTTC
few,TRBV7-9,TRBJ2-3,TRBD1,CASSTRQGATDTQYF,TGTGCCAGCAGCACCCGACAGGGGGCCACAGATACGCAGTATTTT
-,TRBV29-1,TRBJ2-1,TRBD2,CSVDTSGSSEQFF,TGCAGCGTTGATACTAGCGGGAGTAGTGAGCAGTTCTTC
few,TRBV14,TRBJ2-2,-,CASSQDGPGLPTTGELFF,TGTGCCAGCAGCCAAGATGGCCCGGGACTCCCTACCACCGGGGAGCTGTTTTTT
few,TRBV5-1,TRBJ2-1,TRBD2,CASSLGASGSNEQFF,TGCGCCAGCAGCTTGGGGGCTAGCGGGAGCAATGAGCAGTTCTTC
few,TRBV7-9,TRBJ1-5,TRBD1,CASSSGTGGQPQHF,TGTGCCAGCAGCTCCGGGACAGGGGGTCAGCCCCAGCATTTT
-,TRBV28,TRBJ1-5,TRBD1,CASSLRDREHF,TGTGCCAGCAGTTTAAGGGACAGGGAGCATTTT
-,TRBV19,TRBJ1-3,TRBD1,CASIPGQVFSGNTIYF,TGTGCCAGTATTCCGGGACAGGTCTTCTCTGGAAACACCATATATTTT
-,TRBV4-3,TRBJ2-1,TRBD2,CASSQETSGGNEQFF,TGCGCCAGCAGCCAAGAAACTAGCGGGGGGAATGAGCAGTTCTTC
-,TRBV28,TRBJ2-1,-,CASSFIGTYNEQFF,TGTGCCAGCAGTTTCATTGGGACATACAATGAGCAGTTCTTC
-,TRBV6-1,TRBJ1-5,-,CASRRENQPQHF,TGTGCCAGCAGGAGGGAGAATCAGCCCCAGCATTTT
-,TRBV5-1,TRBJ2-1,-,CASSVPSNNEQFF,TGCGCCAGCAGCGTGCCCTCTAACAATGAGCAGTTCTTC
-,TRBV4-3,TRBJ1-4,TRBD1,CASSQRTGGGREKLFF,TGCGCCAGCAGCCAACGAACAGGGGGCGGACGTGAAAAACTGTTTTTT
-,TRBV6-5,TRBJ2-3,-,CASTEGQTDTQYF,TGTGCCAGCACCGAAGGACAGACTGATACGCAGTATTTT
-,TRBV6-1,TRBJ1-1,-,CASSDAVEAFF,TGTGCCAGCAGTGACGCAGTTGAAGCTTTCTTT
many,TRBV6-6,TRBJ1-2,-,CASSSGWREVGGYTF,TGTGCCAGCAGTTCAGGATGGAGGGAGGTGGGAGGCTACACCTTC
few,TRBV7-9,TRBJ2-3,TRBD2,CASSRTSSTDTQYF,TGTGCCAGCAGCCGGACTAGCAGCACAGATACGCAGTATTTT
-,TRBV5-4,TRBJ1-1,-,CASSSGLTNTEAFF,TGTGCCAGCAGCTCCGGACTGACGAACACTGAAGCTTTCTTT
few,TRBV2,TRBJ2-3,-,CASLSDFTDTQYF,TGTGCCAGCCTCTCCGACTTCACAGATACGCAGTATTTT